This TCR beta chain is from a study of blood T cell repertoires in COVID-19. From germline, CDR1 is SEHNR and CDR2 FQNEAQ (reference sequence). CDR3 size: 13 residues. The V gene lost 1 base and the J gene lost 2 bases, with 6 bases spanning the gap. Profiling relied on immunoSEQ multiplex PCR, and the TCRdb table lists in-frame clones only, not all of them. The table lists 130,000 or so clones, 84% of them singletons. The chain recombines TRBV7-9 with TRBJ2-7, with D maybe TRBD1 (5 bases). The source is a man younger than 40 with COVID-19, enrolled during active disease. Sequencing input: peripheral blood. The CDR3 DNA reads TGTGCCAGCAGCTTAGGGACACCCTACGAGCAGTACTTC. It translates to CASSLGTPYEQYF.